A single sample is the source of the 20 T cell receptor beta chains below, sequenced in a study of cytomegalovirus exposure and HLA in healthy donors. Sequenced by immunoSEQ multiplex PCR; TCRdb stores in-frame clones only, minus some. The top ten hold around 7.2% of the sample, which has roughly 180,000 clones, approximately 86% seen once. The sequencing input was PBMCs. These receptors originate from a man younger than 40 in good health and CMV-seropositive.

The chain has TRBV6-5 and TRBJ2-7; possibly TRBD2 for D (6 bases). Per germline, CDR1 MNHEY and CDR2 SVGAGI. V was pared by 5 bases and J by 5 bases, with 13 bases between. The CDR3 has 13 amino acids. The DNA of the CDR3 is TGTGCCAGCAGTCAGCCTGGGAGGAACGAGCAGTACTTC. Protein product: CASSQPGRNEQYF.

This sequence joins TRBV6-5 and TRBJ1-2; the D is unclear. V lost 0 bases and J lost 7, with 12 bases in between. This CDR3 is 14 amino acids long. Per germline, CDR1 MNHEY and CDR2 SVGAGI. CDR3 sequence: CASSYSRGLGGYTF. CDR3 bases: TGTGCCAGCAGTTACTCGCGAGGGCTGGGTGGCTACACCTTC.

The rearrangement uses TRBV4-2 and TRBJ2-3, with D tentatively TRBD2 (6 bases). Germline-derived CDR1 and CDR2 are LGHNA and YNFKEQ. Trimming stripped 1 base from V and 3 bases from J, with 11 bases between. CDR3 size: 15 residues. The CDR3 DNA reads TGTGCCAGCAGCCAAGGTAGCGGTAATACAGATACGCAGTATTTT. This gives the protein CASSQGSGNTDTQYF.

The rearrangement uses TRBV29-1 and TRBJ2-3; TRBD2 aligns across 10 bases. The CDR3 covers 17 residues. The V segment lost 6 bases and the J segment 2 bases; nucleotides outside the gene matches: 14. Germline V gene sequence: CDR1 SQVTM, CDR2 ANQGSEA. DNA of the CDR3: TGCAGCGTCGTGAGCGGGAGGGCCGGGACAAACACAGATACGCAGTATTTT. Encoded protein: CSVVSGRAGTNTDTQYF.

J is TRBJ2-7 and V is TRBV6-6, with 9 bases identical to TRBD1. The J segment lost 2 bases and the V segment lost 2 bases, leaving 7 bases of the junction unmatched. The CDR3 extends over 16 amino acids. From germline, CDR1 is MNHNY and CDR2 SVGAGI (reference sequence). Here the CDR3 DNA reads TGTGCCAGCAGTTACAGCAGGGGACAGGGTACCTACGAGCAGTACTTC. This encodes CASSYSRGQGTYEQYF.

This chain connects TRBV11-2 to TRBJ2-5; D might be TRBD2 (6 bases). The CDR3 length is 13 residues. Germline CDR1 and CDR2: SGHAT and FQNNGV. V dropped 5 bases and J dropped 5 bases, with 12 bases sitting between them. CDR3 protein: CASSPGLWETQYF. The CDR3 nucleotides are TGTGCCAGCAGCCCGGGACTTTGGGAGACCCAGTACTTC.

The chain recombines TRBV6-6 with TRBJ2-7, with 10 bases fitting TRBD1. The V and J ends lost 6 bases and 2 bases, in that order; junction bases with no gene match: 4. Germline V gives CDR1 MNHNY, CDR2 SVGAGI (reference sequence). This CDR3 has 14 amino acids. This chain's CDR3 is CASRPGQGAYEQYF. The CDR3 DNA reads TGTGCCAGCAGACCCGGACAGGGGGCCTACGAGCAGTACTTC.

This chain connects TRBV5-5 to TRBJ2-2; D is ambiguous. This CDR3 region has 15 residues. CDR1 SGHKS and CDR2 YYEKEE come from the germline V gene (reference sequence). Trimming took off 0 bases at V and 0 bases at J, with 6 bases between the two ends. The CDR3 bases are TGTGCCAGCAGCTTGGGCCACACGAACACCGGGGAGCTGTTTTTT. It is translated as CASSLGHTNTGELFF. The variable domain in full, with the rest retrieved from reference TRBV5-5 and TRBJ2-2, is DAGVTQSPTHLIKTRGQQVTLRCSPISGHKSVSWYQQVLGQGPQFIFQYYEKEERGRGNFPDRFSARQFPNYSSELNVNALLLGDSALYLCASSLGHTNTGELFFGEGSRLTVL.

The chain joins TRBV7-9 to TRBJ1-4; D unresolved. This CDR3 is 13 amino acids long. CDR1 is SEHNR and CDR2 is FQNEAQ in the germline V gene (reference sequence). The V and J ends lost 1 base and 10 bases respectively, with 10 bases between them. CDR3 amino acids: CASSLETVGKLFF. The CDR3 DNA sequence: TGTGCCAGCAGCTTAGAAACAGTAGGAAAACTGTTTTTT. The entire variable domain, with the rest obtained from reference TRBV7-9 and TRBJ1-4, is as follows: DTGVSQNPRHKITKRGQNVTFRCDPISEHNRLYWYRQTLGQGPEFLTYFQNEAQLEKSRLLSDRFSAERPKGSFSTLEIQRTEQGDSAMYLCASSLETVGKLFFGSGTQLSVL.

This chain uses TRBV4-1 with TRBJ2-1; 8 bases agree with TRBD2. Germline V gene sequence: CDR1 MGHRA, CDR2 YSYEKL. The CDR3 runs to 17 residues. Trimming removed 4 bases from V and 0 bases from J; junction bases left unmatched: 8. CDR3 in DNA: TGCGCCAGCAGCCGCCAATCTAGCGGGCCCTCCTACAATGAGCAGTTCTTC. Translated: CASSRQSSGPSYNEQFF.

This clone was observed a single time. The chain carries TRBV11-2 and TRBJ1-1, with 7 bases that match TRBD1. J lost 3 bases, V lost 5 bases, and 9 bases had no gene match. Germline CDR1 is SGHAT and CDR2 is FQNNGV. This CDR3 is 15 amino acids long. The chain's CDR3 is CASSPDRVLDTEAFF. CDR3 coding DNA: TGTGCCAGCAGCCCAGACAGGGTTTTGGACACTGAAGCTTTCTTT.

This sequence joins TRBV6-5 and TRBJ2-4; D is perhaps TRBD2 (6 bases). Germline assignment: CDR1 MNHEY and CDR2 SVGAGI. This CDR3 spans 15 amino acids. Trimming pared 6 bases from V and 0 bases from J, leaving 12 bases between. The CDR3 loop reads CASSLGGLAKNIQYF. In nucleotides, the CDR3 is TGTGCCAGCAGCCTGGGGGGTCTAGCCAAAAACATTCAGTACTTC.

This chain joins TRBV7-3 and TRBJ2-5; no clear D. The germline V gene has CDR1 SGHTA and CDR2 FQGTGA. CDR3 size: 14 residues. With 6 bases removed from V and 5 bases from J, the gap between germline ends came to 16 bases. This chain's CDR3 is CASSLGPLEETQYF. The CDR3 nucleotides are TGTGCCAGCAGTCTAGGGCCTCTAGAGGAGACCCAGTACTTC.

The chain recombines TRBV4-2 with TRBJ2-1, with 11 bases aligning to TRBD2. The CDR3 runs to 17 residues. Trimming at V came to 0 bases and at J to 0 bases, leaving 1 base not matched to a gene. Germline CDR1 reads LGHNA; CDR2 reads YNFKEQ. The CDR3 protein is CASSQELAGASYNEQFF. CDR3 in DNA: TGTGCCAGCAGCCAAGAACTAGCGGGGGCCTCCTACAATGAGCAGTTCTTC.

This chain joins TRBV7-9 and TRBJ1-1; D not certain. Germline-derived CDR1 and CDR2 are SEHNR and FQNEAQ (reference sequence). This CDR3 has 13 amino acids. Trimming removed 5 bases from V and 2 bases from J, with 9 bases in between. The CDR3 DNA reads TGTGCCAGCAGCCCCACCTCAAACACTGAAGCTTTCTTT. This codes for CASSPTSNTEAFF.

The CDR3 loop is CASSFIGGGPSNQPQHF. The CDR3 coding sequence is TGTGCCAGCAGTTTCATCGGGGGTGGTCCAAGCAATCAGCCCCAGCATTTT. This chain connects TRBV28 to TRBJ1-5; the D gene is possibly TRBD1 (5 bases). CDR1 MDHEN and CDR2 SYDVKM come from the germline V gene. Trimming shortened V by 3 bases and J by 1 base, and 16 bases separated the two germline ends. The CDR3 loop spans 17 amino acids.

The gene calls are TRBV29-1 and TRBJ1-1, with no clear D. V was cut by 1 base and J by 3 bases, with 6 bases left in between. This CDR3 comprises 12 residues. CDR1 is SQVTM, CDR2 ANQGSEA, per germline. CDR3 sequence (DNA): TGCAGCGTTGAAGTTCAAGACACTGAAGCTTTCTTT. Residues: CSVEVQDTEAFF. Full variable domain (rest looked up from reference TRBV29-1 and TRBJ1-1): SAVISQKPSRDICQRGTSLTIQCQVDSQVTMMFWYRQQPGQSLTLIATANQGSEATYESGFVIDKFPISRPNLTFSTLTVSNMSPEDSSIYLCSVEVQDTEAFFGQGTRLTVV.

V is TRBV23-1 and J is TRBJ2-7; D may be TRBD2 (5 bases). TRBV23-1 is an ORF, and what it does is uncertain. This CDR3 has 10 amino acids. Trimming cost V 8 bases and J 7 bases, with 9 bases left between them. The CDR3 region has the DNA TGCGCCAGCTGCGGGCCTGAGCAGTACTTC. The encoded protein is CASCGPEQYF.

This sequence joins TRBV7-6 and TRBJ1-5; TRBD1 is a possible D gene (5 bases). CDR1 SGHVS and CDR2 FNYEAQ come from the germline V gene. V gave up 1 base and J gave up 3 bases, with 13 bases separating them. The CDR3 runs 16 residues. The CDR3: CASSLETGTINQPQHF. The CDR3 nucleotides read TGTGCCAGCAGCTTAGAAACAGGAACTATCAATCAGCCCCAGCATTTT.

The DNA for the CDR3 is TGTGCCAGCTCACCACCAAGGACAGGGACCTACGAGCAGTACTTC. The encoded protein is CASSPPRTGTYEQYF. The chain employs TRBV18 and TRBJ2-7; TRBD1 aligns across 8 bases. Germline values: CDR1 KGHSH, CDR2 LQKENI. V lost 0 bases, J lost 2 bases, and 3 bases stayed unmatched. CDR3 size: 15 residues.